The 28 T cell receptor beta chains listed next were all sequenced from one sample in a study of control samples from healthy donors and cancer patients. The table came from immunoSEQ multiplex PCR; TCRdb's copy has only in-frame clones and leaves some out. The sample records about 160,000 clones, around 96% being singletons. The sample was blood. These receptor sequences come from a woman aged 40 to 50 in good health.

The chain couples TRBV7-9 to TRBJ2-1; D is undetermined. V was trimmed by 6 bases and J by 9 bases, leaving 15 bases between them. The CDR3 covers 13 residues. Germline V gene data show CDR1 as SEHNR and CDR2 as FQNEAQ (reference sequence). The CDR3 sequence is CASSWTDPPEQFF. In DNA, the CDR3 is TGTGCCAGCAGTTGGACCGACCCTCCTGAGCAGTTCTTC.

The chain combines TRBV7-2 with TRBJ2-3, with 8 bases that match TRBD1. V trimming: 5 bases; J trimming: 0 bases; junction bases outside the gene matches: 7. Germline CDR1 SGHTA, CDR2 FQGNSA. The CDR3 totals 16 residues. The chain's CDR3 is CASSPRGQESTDTQYF. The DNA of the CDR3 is TGTGCCAGCAGCCCACGGGGACAGGAGAGCACAGATACGCAGTATTTT.

The CDR3 region is CASSYGVPRGGTEAFF. CDR3 bases: TGTGCCAGCAGTTATGGGGTCCCGCGGGGCGGCACTGAAGCTTTCTTT. This sequence joins TRBV6-5 and TRBJ1-1, with D possibly TRBD1 on 5 matching bases. CDR3 length: 16 residues. With 3 bases removed from V and 4 bases from J, the gap between germline ends came to 18 bases. The germline V gene encodes CDR1 MNHEY and CDR2 SVGAGI.

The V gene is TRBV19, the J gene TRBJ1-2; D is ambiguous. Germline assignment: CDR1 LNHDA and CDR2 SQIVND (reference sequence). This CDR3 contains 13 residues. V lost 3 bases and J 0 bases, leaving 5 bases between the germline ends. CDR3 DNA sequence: TGTGCCAGTAGTATGGGAGCTAACTATGGCTACACCTTC. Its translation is CASSMGANYGYTF.

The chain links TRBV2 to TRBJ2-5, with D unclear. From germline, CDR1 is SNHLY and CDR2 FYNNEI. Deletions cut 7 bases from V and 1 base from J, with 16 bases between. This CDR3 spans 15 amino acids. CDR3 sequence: CASNRLQQRQETQYF. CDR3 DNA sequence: TGTGCCAGCAATAGGTTACAGCAGCGCCAAGAGACCCAGTACTTC. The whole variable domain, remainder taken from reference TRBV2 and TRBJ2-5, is EPEVTQTPSHQVTQMGQEVILRCVPISNHLYFYWYRQILGQKVEFLVSFYNNEISEKSEIFDDQFSVERPDGSNFTLKIRSTKLEDSAMYFCASNRLQQRQETQYFGPGTRLLVL.

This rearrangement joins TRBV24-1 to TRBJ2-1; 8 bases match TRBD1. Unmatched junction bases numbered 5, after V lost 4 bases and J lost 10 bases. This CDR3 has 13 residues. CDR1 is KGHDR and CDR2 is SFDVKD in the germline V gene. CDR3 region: CATSEFDRGEQFF. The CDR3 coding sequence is TGTGCCACCAGTGAATTTGACAGGGGAGAGCAGTTCTTC.

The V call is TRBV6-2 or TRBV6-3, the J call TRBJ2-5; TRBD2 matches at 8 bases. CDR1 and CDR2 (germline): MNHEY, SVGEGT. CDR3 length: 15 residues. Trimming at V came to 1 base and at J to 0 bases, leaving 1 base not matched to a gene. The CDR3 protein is CASSYLAGYQETQYF. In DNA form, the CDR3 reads TGTGCCAGCAGTTACTTAGCGGGATACCAAGAGACCCAGTACTTC.

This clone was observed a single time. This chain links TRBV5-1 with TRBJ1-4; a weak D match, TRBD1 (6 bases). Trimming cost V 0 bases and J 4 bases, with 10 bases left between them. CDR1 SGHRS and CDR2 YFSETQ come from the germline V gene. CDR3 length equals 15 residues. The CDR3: CASSLDRDGNEKLFF. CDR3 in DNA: TGCGCCAGCAGCTTGGACAGGGACGGTAATGAAAAACTGTTTTTT.

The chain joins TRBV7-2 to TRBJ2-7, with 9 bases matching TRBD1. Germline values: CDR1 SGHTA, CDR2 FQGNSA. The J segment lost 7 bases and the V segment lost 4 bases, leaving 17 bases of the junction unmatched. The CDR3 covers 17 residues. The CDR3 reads CASSSIHSGQGISEQYF. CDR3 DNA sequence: TGTGCCAGCAGCTCTATACATTCGGGACAGGGTATCTCAGAGCAGTACTTC.

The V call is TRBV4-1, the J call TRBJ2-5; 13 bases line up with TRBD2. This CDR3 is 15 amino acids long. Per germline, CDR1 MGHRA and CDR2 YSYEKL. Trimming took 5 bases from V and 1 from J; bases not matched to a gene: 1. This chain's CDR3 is CASSWTSGGQETQYF. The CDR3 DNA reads TGCGCCAGCAGCTGGACTAGCGGGGGCCAAGAGACCCAGTACTTC.

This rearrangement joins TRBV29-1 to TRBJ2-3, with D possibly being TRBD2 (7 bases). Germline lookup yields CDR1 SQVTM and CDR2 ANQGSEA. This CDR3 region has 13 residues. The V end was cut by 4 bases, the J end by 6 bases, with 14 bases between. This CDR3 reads CSVVVGGQDTQYF. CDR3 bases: TGCAGCGTTGTGGTGGGGGGGCAGGATACGCAGTATTTT.

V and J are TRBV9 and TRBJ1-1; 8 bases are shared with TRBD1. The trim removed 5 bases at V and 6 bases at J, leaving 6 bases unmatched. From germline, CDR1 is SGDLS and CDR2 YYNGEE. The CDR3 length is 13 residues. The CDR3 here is CASSRTGQAEAFF. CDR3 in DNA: TGTGCCAGCAGTCGGACAGGGCAAGCTGAAGCTTTCTTT. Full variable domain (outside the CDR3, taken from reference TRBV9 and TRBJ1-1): DSGVTQTPKHLITATGQRVTLRCSPRSGDLSVYWYQQSLDQGLQFLIQYYNGEERAKGNILERFSAQQFPDLHSELNLSSLELGDSALYFCASSRTGQAEAFFGQGTRLTVV.

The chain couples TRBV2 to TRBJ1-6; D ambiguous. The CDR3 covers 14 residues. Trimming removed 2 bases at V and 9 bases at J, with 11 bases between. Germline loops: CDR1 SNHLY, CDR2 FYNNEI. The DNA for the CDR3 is TGTGCCAGCAGTGAATCGTGGGATAGTTCACCCCTCCACTTT. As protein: CASSESWDSSPLHF. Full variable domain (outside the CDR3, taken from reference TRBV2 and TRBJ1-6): EPEVTQTPSHQVTQMGQEVILRCVPISNHLYFYWYRQILGQKVEFLVSFYNNEISEKSEIFDDQFSVERPDGSNFTLKIRSTKLEDSAMYFCASSESWDSSPLHFGNGTRLTVT.

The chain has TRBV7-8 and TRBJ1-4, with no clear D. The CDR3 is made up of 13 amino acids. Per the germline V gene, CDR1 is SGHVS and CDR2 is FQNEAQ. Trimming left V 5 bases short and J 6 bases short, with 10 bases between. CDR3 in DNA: TGTGCCAGCAGCCCCCCCGGGTATGAAAAACTGTTTTTT. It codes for CASSPPGYEKLFF.

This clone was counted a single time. CDR3 region: CSVHSQSYEQYF. The DNA of the CDR3 is TGCAGCGTCCATTCCCAGTCCTACGAGCAGTACTTC. The V gene is TRBV29-1, the J gene TRBJ2-7; D ambiguous. The CDR3 is 12 residues long. V lost 6 bases and J 1 base, leaving 10 bases between the germline ends. Germline V gene sequence: CDR1 SQVTM, CDR2 ANQGSEA.

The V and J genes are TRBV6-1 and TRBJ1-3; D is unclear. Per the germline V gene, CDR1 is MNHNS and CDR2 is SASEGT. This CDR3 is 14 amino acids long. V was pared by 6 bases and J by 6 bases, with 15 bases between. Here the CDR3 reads CASSPGGDENTIYF. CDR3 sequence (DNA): TGTGCCAGCAGCCCCGGCGGAGACGAAAACACCATATATTTT.

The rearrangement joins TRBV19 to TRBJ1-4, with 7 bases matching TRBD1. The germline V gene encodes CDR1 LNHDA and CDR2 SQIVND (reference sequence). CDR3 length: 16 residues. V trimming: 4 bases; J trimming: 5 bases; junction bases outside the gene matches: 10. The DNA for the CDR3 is TGTGCCAGTAGTAGGGGACAGCCCTCAGAAAATGAAAAACTGTTTTTT. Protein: CASSRGQPSENEKLFF.

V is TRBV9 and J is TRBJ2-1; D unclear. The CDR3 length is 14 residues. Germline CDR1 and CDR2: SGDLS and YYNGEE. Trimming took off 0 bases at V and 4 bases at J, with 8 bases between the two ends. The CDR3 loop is CASSVAALYNEQFF. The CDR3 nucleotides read TGTGCCAGCAGCGTAGCGGCTCTTTACAATGAGCAGTTCTTC.

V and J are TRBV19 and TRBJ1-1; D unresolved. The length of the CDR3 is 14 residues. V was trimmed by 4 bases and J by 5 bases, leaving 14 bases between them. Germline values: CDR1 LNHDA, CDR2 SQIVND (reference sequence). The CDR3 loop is CASSRVPWETEAFF. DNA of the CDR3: TGTGCCAGTAGTAGGGTCCCCTGGGAGACTGAAGCTTTCTTT.

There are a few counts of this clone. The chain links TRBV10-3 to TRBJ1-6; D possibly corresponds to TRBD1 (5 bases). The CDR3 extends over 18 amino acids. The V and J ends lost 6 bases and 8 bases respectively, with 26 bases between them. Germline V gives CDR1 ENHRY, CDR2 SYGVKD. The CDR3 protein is CAISAELGGGGTHSPLHF. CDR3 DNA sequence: TGTGCCATCAGCGCCGAACTAGGCGGGGGGGGTACCCATTCACCCCTCCACTTT.

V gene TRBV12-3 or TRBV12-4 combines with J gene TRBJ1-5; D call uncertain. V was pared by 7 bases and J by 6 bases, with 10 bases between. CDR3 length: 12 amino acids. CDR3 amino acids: CASTKRAQPQHF. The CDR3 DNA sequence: TGTGCCAGCACCAAGAGGGCTCAGCCCCAGCATTTT.

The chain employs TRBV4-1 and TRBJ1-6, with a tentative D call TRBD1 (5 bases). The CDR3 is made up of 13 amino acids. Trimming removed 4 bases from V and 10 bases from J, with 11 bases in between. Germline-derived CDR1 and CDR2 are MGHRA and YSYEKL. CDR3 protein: CASSRSAGSPLHF. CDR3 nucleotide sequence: TGCGCCAGCAGCCGATCCGCAGGGTCACCCCTCCACTTT.

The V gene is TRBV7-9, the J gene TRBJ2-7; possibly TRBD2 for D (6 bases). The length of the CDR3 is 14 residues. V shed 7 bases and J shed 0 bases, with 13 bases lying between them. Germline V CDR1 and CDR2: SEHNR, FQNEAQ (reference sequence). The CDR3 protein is CASTFGGSSYEQYF. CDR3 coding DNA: TGTGCCAGCACCTTCGGGGGTAGCTCCTACGAGCAGTACTTC.

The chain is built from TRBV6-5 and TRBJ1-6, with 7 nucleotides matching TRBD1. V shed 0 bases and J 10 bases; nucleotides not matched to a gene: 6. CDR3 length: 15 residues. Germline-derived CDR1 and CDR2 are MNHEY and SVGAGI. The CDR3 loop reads CASSYSRGQLSPLHF. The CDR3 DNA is TGTGCCAGCAGTTACTCAAGGGGGCAGTTGTCACCCCTCCACTTT.

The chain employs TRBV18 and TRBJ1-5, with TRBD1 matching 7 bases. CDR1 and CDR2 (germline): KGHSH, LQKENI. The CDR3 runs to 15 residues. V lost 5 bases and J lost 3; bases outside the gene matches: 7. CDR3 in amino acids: CASSIQTGPNQPQHF. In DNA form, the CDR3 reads TGTGCCAGCTCAATACAGACAGGGCCCAATCAGCCCCAGCATTTT.

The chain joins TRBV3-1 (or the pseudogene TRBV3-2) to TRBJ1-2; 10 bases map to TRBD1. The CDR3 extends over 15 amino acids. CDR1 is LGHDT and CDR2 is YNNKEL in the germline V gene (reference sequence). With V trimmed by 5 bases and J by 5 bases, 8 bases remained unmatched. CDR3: CASSNTGTGVYGYTF. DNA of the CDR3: TGTGCCAGCAGCAACACCGGGACAGGGGTGTATGGCTACACCTTC.

The CDR3 DNA follows: TGTGCCAGCAGTGGTCAATTGGGTTCACCCCTCCACTTT. Amino acids: CASSGQLGSPLHF. The rearrangement links TRBV25-1 to TRBJ1-6; no clear D. The CDR3 is 13 residues long. Germline V gene lookup returns CDR1 MGHDK and CDR2 SYGVNS. V gave up 4 bases and J gave up 9 bases, with 10 bases separating them.

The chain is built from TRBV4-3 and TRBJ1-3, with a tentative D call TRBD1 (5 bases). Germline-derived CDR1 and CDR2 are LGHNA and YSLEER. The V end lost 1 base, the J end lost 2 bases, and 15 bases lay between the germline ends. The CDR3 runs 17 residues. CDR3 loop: CASSQVGLASAGNTIYF. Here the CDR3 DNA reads TGCGCCAGCAGCCAAGTGGGACTGGCGTCGGCTGGAAACACCATATATTTT.